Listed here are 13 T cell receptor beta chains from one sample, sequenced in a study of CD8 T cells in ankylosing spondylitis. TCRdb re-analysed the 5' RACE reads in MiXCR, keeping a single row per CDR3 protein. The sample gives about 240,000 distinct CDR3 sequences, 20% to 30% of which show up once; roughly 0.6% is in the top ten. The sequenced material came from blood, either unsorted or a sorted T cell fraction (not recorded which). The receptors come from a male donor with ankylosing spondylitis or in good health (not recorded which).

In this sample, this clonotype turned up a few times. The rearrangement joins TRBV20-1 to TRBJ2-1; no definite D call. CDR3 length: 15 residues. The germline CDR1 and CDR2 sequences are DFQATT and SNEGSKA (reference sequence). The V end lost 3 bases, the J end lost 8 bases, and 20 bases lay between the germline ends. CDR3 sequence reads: CSASSPRAPGDEQFF. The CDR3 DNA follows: TGCAGTGCTAGCTCACCCCGGGCCCCCGGCGATGAGCAGTTCTTC.

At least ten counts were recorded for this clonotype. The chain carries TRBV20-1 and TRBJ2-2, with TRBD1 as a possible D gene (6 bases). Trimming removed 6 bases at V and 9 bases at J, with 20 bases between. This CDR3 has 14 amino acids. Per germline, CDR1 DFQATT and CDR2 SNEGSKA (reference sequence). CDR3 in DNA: TGCAGTGCCGATCGACAGGACACACGCCGGGAGCTGTTTTTT. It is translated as CSADRQDTRRELFF.

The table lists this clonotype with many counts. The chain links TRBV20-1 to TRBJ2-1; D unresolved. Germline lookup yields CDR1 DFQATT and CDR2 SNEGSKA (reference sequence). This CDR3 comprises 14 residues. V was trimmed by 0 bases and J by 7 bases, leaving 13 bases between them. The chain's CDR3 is CSARDPRLGNEQFF. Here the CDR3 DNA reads TGCAGTGCTAGAGACCCCAGACTCGGAAATGAGCAGTTCTTC.

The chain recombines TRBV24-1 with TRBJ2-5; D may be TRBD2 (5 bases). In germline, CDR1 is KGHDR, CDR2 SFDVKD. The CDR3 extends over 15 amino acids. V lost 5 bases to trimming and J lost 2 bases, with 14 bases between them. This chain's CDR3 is CATSALLAEQETQYF. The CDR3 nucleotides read TGTGCCACCAGTGCCCTCCTAGCAGAGCAAGAGACCCAGTACTTC.

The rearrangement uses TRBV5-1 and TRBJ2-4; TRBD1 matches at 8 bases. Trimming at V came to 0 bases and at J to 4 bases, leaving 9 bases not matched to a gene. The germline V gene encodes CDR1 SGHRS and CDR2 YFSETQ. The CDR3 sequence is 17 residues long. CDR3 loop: CASSLAGQGARKNIQYF. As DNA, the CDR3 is TGCGCCAGCAGCTTGGCCGGGCAGGGGGCGAGGAAAAACATTCAGTACTTC.

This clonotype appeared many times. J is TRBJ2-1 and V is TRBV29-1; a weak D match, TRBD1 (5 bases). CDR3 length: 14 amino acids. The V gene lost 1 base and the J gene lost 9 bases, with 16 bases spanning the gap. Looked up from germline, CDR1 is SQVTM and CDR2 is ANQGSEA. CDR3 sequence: CSVEGTSLSGEQFF. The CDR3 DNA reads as TGCAGCGTTGAAGGGACATCTCTTTCTGGTGAGCAGTTCTTC.

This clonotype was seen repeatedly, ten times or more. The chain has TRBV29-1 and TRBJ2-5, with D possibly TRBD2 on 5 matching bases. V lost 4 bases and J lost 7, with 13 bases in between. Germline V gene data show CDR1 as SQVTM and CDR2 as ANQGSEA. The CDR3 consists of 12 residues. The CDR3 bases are TGCAGCGTTGGGTGGCGGGCAGGGACCCAGTACTTC. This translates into CSVGWRAGTQYF.

For the CDR3, the DNA is TGTGCCAGCTCACCAGTGAAGGTCGACGAGCAGTACTTC. Its translation: CASSPVKVDEQYF. The chain joins TRBV18 to TRBJ2-7, with D unresolved. The CDR3 is 13 amino acids. From germline, CDR1 is KGHSH and CDR2 LQKENI. V lost 2 bases and J 5 bases, leaving 10 bases between the germline ends.

As DNA, the CDR3 is TGTGCCAGCAGCCAAGAATTACCGGGTACCGGGGAGCTGTTTTTT. This codes for CASSQELPGTGELFF. V usage is TRBV3-1 and J usage is TRBJ2-2, with D hard to call. The CDR3 is made up of 15 amino acids. V was shortened by 0 bases and J by 5 bases, with 10 bases between the two germline ends. Per the germline V gene, CDR1 is LGHDT and CDR2 is YNNKEL (reference sequence).

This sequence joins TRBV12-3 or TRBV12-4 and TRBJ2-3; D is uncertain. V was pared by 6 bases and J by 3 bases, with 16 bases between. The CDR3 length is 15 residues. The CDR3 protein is CASSRDRGETDTQYF. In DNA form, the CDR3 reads TGTGCCAGCAGCCGCGACCGAGGCGAAACAGATACGCAGTATTTT.

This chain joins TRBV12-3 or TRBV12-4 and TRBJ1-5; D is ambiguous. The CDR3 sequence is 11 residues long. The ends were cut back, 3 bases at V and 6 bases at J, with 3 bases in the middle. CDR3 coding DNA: TGTGCCAGCAGTTTGTTTCAGCCCCAGCATTTT. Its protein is CASSLFQPQHF.

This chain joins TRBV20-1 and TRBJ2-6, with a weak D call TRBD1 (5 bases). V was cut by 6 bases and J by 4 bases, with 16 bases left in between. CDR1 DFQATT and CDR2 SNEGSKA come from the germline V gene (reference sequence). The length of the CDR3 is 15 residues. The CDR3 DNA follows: TGCAGTGCACGCCCACAGGTTCCCGGGGCCAACGTCCTGACTTTC. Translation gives CSARPQVPGANVLTF.

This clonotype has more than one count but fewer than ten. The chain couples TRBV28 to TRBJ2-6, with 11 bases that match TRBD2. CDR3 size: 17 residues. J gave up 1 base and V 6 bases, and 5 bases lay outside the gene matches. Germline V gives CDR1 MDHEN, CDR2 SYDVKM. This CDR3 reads CASRGTSGWSGANVLTF. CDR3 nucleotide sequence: TGTGCCAGCAGAGGGACTAGCGGATGGTCTGGGGCCAACGTCCTGACTTTC.